Below are 13 T cell receptor beta chains sequenced from a single sample in a study of OX40 agonist ivuxolimab in advanced cancers. Sequenced by immunoSEQ multiplex PCR; TCRdb stores in-frame clones only, minus some. The sample carries 70,000 to 95,000 clones, about 86% recorded once. The source material was CD4+ or CD8+ T cells sorted from blood, sampled in a trial of the OX40 agonist ivuxolimab. These receptors originate from an adult with an advanced solid tumor such as melanoma, head and neck, liver or kidney cancer.

J is TRBJ2-5 and V is TRBV9; TRBD1 matches 7 bases. There are 16 residues in the CDR3. The J segment lost 1 base and the V segment lost 0 bases, leaving 6 bases of the junction unmatched. Per the germline V gene, CDR1 is SGDLS and CDR2 is YYNGEE. CDR3 sequence: CASSVATGVPQETQYF. The CDR3, as DNA: TGTGCCAGCAGCGTAGCTACAGGGGTCCCCCAAGAGACCCAGTACTTC.

The gene calls are TRBV10-1 and TRBJ2-1; possible D gene TRBD1, 5 bases. CDR1 is WNHNN, CDR2 SYGVQD, per germline (reference sequence). Trimming removed 7 bases from V and 2 bases from J, with 6 bases in between. This CDR3 spans 12 amino acids. CDR3 sequence: CASKDTYNEQFF. In DNA form, the CDR3 reads TGCGCCAGCAAGGACACCTACAATGAGCAGTTCTTC.

This clone was counted a single time. The CDR3 coding sequence is TGTGCCAGCAGTGCGGGACAGTTGGAGACCCAGTACTTC. Its protein product is CASSAGQLETQYF. The chain employs TRBV27 and TRBJ2-5, with a weak D call TRBD1 (7 bases). CDR3 length: 13 residues. CDR1 and CDR2 (germline): MNHEY, SMNVEV (reference sequence). The V end was cut by 5 bases, the J end by 5 bases, with 12 bases between.

There are a few counts of this clone. This chain joins TRBV6-5 and TRBJ1-5; D is possibly TRBD1 (5 bases). The CDR3 is 13 residues long. Germline CDR1 reads MNHEY; CDR2 reads SVGAGI. The germline V and J ends were trimmed by 5 bases and 1 base, with 6 bases remaining between them. CDR3 region: CASSRDSNQPQHF. The CDR3 DNA reads as TGTGCCAGCAGTCGGGACAGCAATCAGCCCCAGCATTTT.

The V and J genes are TRBV28 and TRBJ1-2; D is undetermined. V dropped 4 bases and J dropped 3 bases, with 9 bases sitting between them. Germline V gene sequence: CDR1 MDHEN, CDR2 SYDVKM. The CDR3 has 13 amino acids. CDR3 amino acids: CASSSNSYYGYTF. The CDR3, as DNA: TGTGCCAGCAGTTCCAACAGTTACTATGGCTACACCTTC.

The chain joins TRBV27 to TRBJ2-3; tentative D call: TRBD1 (5 bases). Germline assignment: CDR1 MNHEY and CDR2 SMNVEV (reference sequence). The V gene lost 2 bases and the J gene lost 5 bases, with 11 bases spanning the gap. This CDR3 has 14 amino acids. The CDR3 reads CASSLGRVGDTQYF. The CDR3 bases are TGTGCCAGCAGTTTAGGCAGGGTTGGAGATACGCAGTATTTT.

This rearrangement joins TRBV10-3 to TRBJ1-4; D is perhaps TRBD1 (5 bases). Germline values: CDR1 ENHRY, CDR2 SYGVKD. This CDR3 contains 15 residues. Trimming cost V 0 bases and J 3 bases, with 8 bases left between them. This CDR3 reads CAISESGVANEKLFF. In DNA form, the CDR3 reads TGTGCCATCAGTGAGTCGGGGGTTGCTAATGAAAAACTGTTTTTT.

This clone was counted a single time. This sequence joins TRBV27 and TRBJ2-1; 8 bases map to TRBD1. The CDR3 has 15 residues. CDR1 is MNHEY, CDR2 SMNVEV, per germline (reference sequence). Trimming cost V 4 bases and J 7 bases; bases outside gene matches: 9. The CDR3 here is CASSWGDRGTNEQFF. The CDR3 DNA sequence: TGTGCCAGCAGTTGGGGAGACAGGGGTACTAATGAGCAGTTCTTC.

V is TRBV5-1 and J is TRBJ2-6, with D possibly being TRBD1 (5 bases). Trimming took 5 bases from V and 4 from J, leaving 10 bases between them. Germline V gene sequence: CDR1 SGHRS, CDR2 YFSETQ. The CDR3 runs to 14 residues. CDR3 sequence reads: CASRRGSGANVLTF. The CDR3 DNA is TGCGCCAGCAGAAGGGGCTCCGGGGCCAACGTCCTGACTTTC.

CDR3 nucleotides: TGTGCCAGCAGCCAACAACCGGGTCCCAATTCACCCCTCCACTTT. This gives the protein CASSQQPGPNSPLHF. The V and J genes are TRBV4-2 and TRBJ1-6, with D unresolved. The CDR3 consists of 15 residues. Per the germline V gene, CDR1 is LGHNA and CDR2 is YNFKEQ. Trimming removed 2 bases from V and 7 bases from J, with 12 bases in between.

This clone was detected only once. The rearrangement links TRBV7-8 to TRBJ2-5, with no clear D. The ends were cut back, 5 bases at V and 2 bases at J, with 12 bases in the middle. Germline V gives CDR1 SGHVS, CDR2 FQNEAQ. The CDR3 spans 14 residues. CDR3 nucleotides: TGTGCCAGCAGCCAAGGCCGGCTGCAAGAGACCCAGTACTTC. Translation: CASSQGRLQETQYF.

V is TRBV4-3 and J is TRBJ1-2; D unresolved. V dropped 1 base and J dropped 4 bases, with 13 bases sitting between them. The CDR3 extends over 15 amino acids. Germline V lookup: CDR1 LGHNA, CDR2 YSLEER. The CDR3 bases are TGCGCCAGCAGCCAAGTTTTGGGAAGTTTCTATGGCTACACCTTC. It specifies CASSQVLGSFYGYTF.

The chain's CDR3 is CASSYSYGNEQFF. CDR3 nucleotide sequence: TGTGCCAGCAGTTACTCGTACGGCAATGAGCAGTTCTTC. The chain has TRBV6-5 and TRBJ2-1; D gene uncertain. Germline V gives CDR1 MNHEY, CDR2 SVGAGI. The CDR3 loop spans 13 amino acids. V lost 0 bases to trimming and J lost 6 bases, with 6 bases between them.